This T cell receptor beta chain was observed in a study of T cell responses to AZD1222 COVID-19 vaccine (dated by TCRdb to about 2021). With regard to the full study: AZD1222 recipients given second doses at about 4 weeks or at about 12 weeks were pooled, since spike-specific TCR depth and breadth were not found to differ between the two schedules. TCR sequencing covered fewer than 250 trial participants: 200 to 210 given two doses of AZD1222 and around 26 given two doses of MenACWY control vaccine. Trial participants were enrolled into age subgroups of 18-55, 56-69 and 70-plus years, which contained about 160, 30 and 59 TCR-sequenced participants, respectively.

Taken with the paper, the label for time point translates to: baseline before first vaccination. The vaccinee samples were drawn from two UK trials, COV001 and COV002, one of which was a single-blind randomized controlled phase 2/3 trial testing AZD1222 (ChAdOx1 nCoV-19) in healthy adults. For TCRbeta chain sequencing, PBMC samples were collected from trial participants at day 0 and at day 28 after the second dose. What the study reported, not specific to this receptor: Conclusions about previously exposed vaccinees were limited because only six or seven AZD1222 recipients were SARS-CoV-2 seropositive at baseline. The whole spike protein was spanned by vaccine-associated CD4 TCRs, and dominant responses were seen in regions 160-218 and 743-854. Most participants were white British and females outnumbered males, and the authors suggested that clonal diversity may have been underestimated. Spike-specific TCR breadth and depth rose significantly after two AZD1222 doses compared with day 0 and with MenACWY recipients. Epitopes outside the regions mutated in the B.1.351 and B.1.1.7 variants were reportedly recognized by nearly half of the unique spike-specific TCRs. Because no samples from the day 14 peak response were available, repertoires could be characterized only after the peak T cell response. In the small 56-69-year group, the increase in depth fell short of significance, most likely because of low power.

From cysteine to phenylalanine, the CDR3 is 13 amino acids long. The kept DNA is CDR3 alone, 39 bases in frame from the first base. Per the germline V gene, ENHRY is the CDR1 and SYGVKD is the CDR2. The trim is 6 bases for V and 10 bases for J, with a gap of 18 bases between the germline ends. Comment on this clone: The antigen this receptor binds is unknown. No qualities accompany the bases; no much larger clone lies one base away.

The CDR3 regions of human TCRbeta chains were subjected to immunosequencing. As for the original processing: TCRs in the repertoires were compared against a reference library of SARS-CoV-2-specific TCRs that had been generated with the MIRA antigen-specificity platform. Breadth meant the fraction of unique TCRs that were SARS-CoV-2-associated, whereas depth meant the fraction of total T cells that were SARS-CoV-2-associated. Using the MIRA data, every spike-specific TCR was mapped to the spike region that the TCR reacted to and assigned to either a CD4 or a CD8 class. Log10-transformed breadth and depth values were compared by one-way ANOVA with Sidak's multiple comparisons tests. The table comes from immuneACCESS by way of TCRdb, which keeps in-frame sequences with V and J called. Part of the clones is missing from these tables; in studies checked, under half for an unresolved V gene and the rest for unknown reasons. V and J calls and clone size follow that table, whereas D and trimming were derived from the DNA. For this sample the table gives around 180,000 clones, of which about 92% were detected only once. 8.5% to 12% of the sample lies in the top ten.

This TCR was recovered from an adult in good health. The rearranged segments are TRBV10-3 and TRBJ1-1; a tentative D call is TRBD1 (5 bases match). Material: peripheral blood, obtained on day 0 of AZD1222 vaccination. The DNA sequence follows: TGTGCCATCAGGGGGGACCACTCCGGGGCAGCTTTCTTT. It codes for CAIRGDHSGAAFF.